This T cell receptor beta chain came from a study of neurological immune-mediated disorders. About this clonotype itself: The target antigen is unknown. One base away lies a much larger clone, so this may be a sequencing read error. In this CDR3 the conserved last residue, phenylalanine or tryptophan, is missing, so a read error is likely.

Overall study results and limits: Phylogenetic grouping put 18 of 34 multiple sclerosis patients' repertoires into one related-CDR3 cluster, a possible signature.

This CDR3 has 12 residues. Germline V gene lookup returns CDR1 DFQATT and CDR2 SNEGSKA (reference sequence). V shed 3 bases and J 5 bases; nucleotides not matched to a gene: 2. The unsorted libraries originated from 2 million PBMCs kept at -80 C. The making of cDNA relied on 5'RACE with 10-nucleotide random UMIs. A single record per CDR3 protein comes from TCRdb applying MiXCR to the 5' RACE reads. The table lists 71,000 or so distinct CDR3 sequences, about 5.2% of them singletons. This chain connects TRBV20-1 to TRBJ2-5, with 8 bases aligning to TRBD1. Material for sequencing was PBMCs. This TCR derives from a woman between 25 and 40 years old with multiple sclerosis. CDR3 sequence: CSARDRVETQYI. DNA for the CDR3: TGCAGTGCTAGGGACAGGGTGGAGACCCAGTACATC.